The 27 T cell receptor beta chains presented below share a single source sample, sequenced in a study of cytomegalovirus exposure and HLA in healthy donors. Profiled with immunoSEQ multiplex PCR; TCRdb holds only in-frame clones, not every one. In the table there are some 170,000 clones, 80% to 90% of which are singletons. Sequencing used PBMCs. Every receptor here comes from a woman aged 25-40 years in good health and CMV-seronegative.

This clone came up once. The chain links TRBV6-6 to TRBJ2-3, with 7 bases identical to TRBD1. There are 16 residues in the CDR3. CDR1 and CDR2 (germline): MNHNY, SVGAGI (reference sequence). V lost 4 bases, J lost 4 bases, and 11 bases stayed unmatched. CDR3 in amino acids: CASSSLNRQGADTQYF. CDR3 nucleotides: TGTGCCAGCAGTTCCCTAAATCGACAGGGCGCAGATACGCAGTATTTT.

The chain couples TRBV9 to TRBJ2-3; TRBD2 agrees at 10 bases. Germline assignment: CDR1 SGDLS and CDR2 YYNGEE. V was pared by 0 bases and J by 3 bases, with 4 bases of the junction left unmatched. This CDR3 is built from 16 residues. This chain's CDR3 is CASSVGSSGGTDTQYF. In DNA form, the CDR3 reads TGTGCCAGCAGCGTAGGTTCTAGCGGGGGAACAGATACGCAGTATTTT.

The chain's CDR3 is CASSLIGGGEQRYEQYF. CDR3 nucleotides: TGTGCCAGCAGCTTAATCGGGGGGGGTGAACAAAGATACGAGCAGTACTTC. The genes are TRBV7-9 and TRBJ2-7; 8 nucleotides match TRBD2. This CDR3 has 17 residues. V gave up 2 bases and J gave up 4 bases; unmatched junction bases: 13. Germline lookup yields CDR1 SEHNR and CDR2 FQNEAQ (reference sequence).

The J gene is TRBJ2-7, the V gene TRBV4-1; 10 bases are shared with TRBD2. The V and J ends lost 5 bases and 0 bases, in that order; junction bases with no gene match: 7. The length of the CDR3 is 16 residues. CDR1 and CDR2 (germline): MGHRA, YSYEKL. CDR3 residues: CASSETQRGGSYEQYF. The DNA for the CDR3 is TGCGCCAGCAGCGAAACCCAGCGGGGGGGCTCCTACGAGCAGTACTTC.

J is TRBJ2-3 and V is TRBV27; 8 bases fit TRBD1. With 6 bases clipped from V and 6 bases from J, the junction kept 5 bases outside the gene matches. Germline assignment: CDR1 MNHEY and CDR2 SMNVEV (reference sequence). The CDR3 spans 13 residues. The chain's CDR3 is CASRSGGPDTQYF. CDR3 sequence (DNA): TGTGCCAGCAGGTCAGGGGGCCCTGATACGCAGTATTTT.

The rearrangement uses TRBV5-6 and TRBJ2-7, with D tentatively TRBD1 (5 bases). Trimming took off 0 bases at V and 1 base at J, with 8 bases between the two ends. Per germline, CDR1 SGHDT and CDR2 YYEEEE. This CDR3 has 14 amino acids. The CDR3 DNA reads as TGTGCCAGCAGCTTGGTCAGGGAATCCTACGAGCAGTACTTC. Encoded protein: CASSLVRESYEQYF.

The chain recombines TRBV7-2 with TRBJ2-1; D uncertain. V dropped 2 bases and J dropped 9 bases, with 5 bases sitting between them. CDR1 is SGHTA and CDR2 is FQGNSA in the germline V gene. The CDR3 has 11 residues. CDR3 protein: CASSLTGEQFF. The CDR3 nucleotides read TGTGCCAGCAGCTTAACCGGTGAGCAGTTCTTC.

The chain is built from TRBV9 and TRBJ1-2; D is ambiguous. This CDR3 spans 12 amino acids. CDR1 is SGDLS and CDR2 is YYNGEE in the germline V gene. The ends were cut back, 8 bases at V and 4 bases at J, with 12 bases in the middle. The CDR3 loop is CASGDAPYGYTF. CDR3 bases: TGTGCCAGTGGAGACGCGCCCTATGGCTACACCTTC.

The chain couples TRBV9 to TRBJ2-3; 8 bases match TRBD2. The CDR3 runs 16 residues. Germline trimming cut 3 bases from V and 6 bases from J; bases unmatched to any gene: 12. Germline-derived CDR1 and CDR2 are SGDLS and YYNGEE. The DNA for the CDR3 is TGTGCCAGCAGCGCGGGGACTAGTGGAACTTCGGATACGCAGTATTTT. Its protein is CASSAGTSGTSDTQYF.

The chain carries TRBV6-1 and TRBJ1-2, with TRBD1 as a possible D gene (6 bases). The CDR3 totals 14 residues. The germline V and J ends were trimmed by 3 bases and 4 bases, with 12 bases remaining between them. Looked up from germline, CDR1 is MNHNS and CDR2 is SASEGT. The CDR3 loop is CASSDYRVSYGYTF. CDR3 DNA: TGTGCCAGCAGTGATTACAGGGTTAGCTATGGCTACACCTTC.

The rearrangement joins TRBV9 to TRBJ2-7; 9 nucleotides align to TRBD2. Germline values: CDR1 SGDLS, CDR2 YYNGEE. Unmatched junction bases numbered 12, after V lost 4 bases and J lost 4 bases. The CDR3 runs 16 residues. CDR3: CASSLTTSGFIYEQYF. CDR3 DNA: TGTGCCAGCAGCCTAACGACTAGCGGATTTATTTACGAGCAGTACTTC. Variable domain in full (rest from reference TRBV9 and TRBJ2-7): DSGVTQTPKHLITATGQRVTLRCSPRSGDLSVYWYQQSLDQGLQFLIQYYNGEERAKGNILERFSAQQFPDLHSELNLSSLELGDSALYFCASSLTTSGFIYEQYFGPGTRLTVT.

The rearrangement joins TRBV6-1 to TRBJ1-3, with D uncertain. The germline gives CDR1 MNHNS, CDR2 SASEGT. Trimming stripped 7 bases from V and 0 bases from J, with 7 bases between. This CDR3 is built from 13 residues. The CDR3 here is CASTLSSGNTIYF. CDR3 DNA sequence: TGTGCCAGCACATTGAGCTCTGGAAACACCATATATTTT.

The gene calls are TRBV29-1 and TRBJ1-1, with D possibly matching TRBD1 (5 bases). From germline, CDR1 is SQVTM and CDR2 ANQGSEA. V was clipped by 4 bases and J by 4 bases, with 7 bases between them. The CDR3 contains 11 residues. CDR3 region: CSVGGATEAFF. CDR3 DNA sequence: TGCAGCGTTGGCGGGGCCACTGAAGCTTTCTTT.

The chain uses TRBV27 and TRBJ1-6; TRBD1 matches 11 bases. CDR3 length equals 16 residues. Unmatched junction bases numbered 10, after V lost 5 bases and J lost 10 bases. The germline CDR1 and CDR2 sequences are MNHEY and SMNVEV (reference sequence). The CDR3 region is CASSPFTRTGGSPLHF. In DNA, the CDR3 is TGTGCCAGCAGTCCATTTACCCGGACAGGGGGCTCACCCCTCCACTTT.

V and J are TRBV2 and TRBJ1-5; 8 nucleotides match TRBD1. J gave up 7 bases and V 4 bases, and 12 bases lay outside the gene matches. The CDR3 length is 16 residues. CDR1 and CDR2 (germline): SNHLY, FYNNEI. The DNA of the CDR3 is TGTGCCAGCAGTGGGTTCGGAGGACAGGGAAAACAGCCCCAGCATTTT. Protein product: CASSGFGGQGKQPQHF.

Written as DNA, the CDR3 is TGCGCCAGCAGCCAAGATCTGACAGGGGATTTCTACGAGCAGTACTTC. This sequence encodes CASSQDLTGDFYEQYF. The V and J genes are TRBV4-1 and TRBJ2-7; 8 bases align to TRBD1. The junction had 7 bases not matched to a gene; V was cut back by 0 bases and J by 3 bases. CDR1 is MGHRA and CDR2 is YSYEKL in the germline V gene. The CDR3 extends over 16 amino acids.

This rearrangement joins TRBV2 to TRBJ1-1; D possibly corresponds to TRBD1 (6 bases). Germline lookup yields CDR1 SNHLY and CDR2 FYNNEI. The CDR3 runs to 14 residues. The germline V and J ends were trimmed by 7 bases and 0 bases, with 12 bases remaining between them. In nucleotides, the CDR3 is TGTGCCAGCAATAAGGGACAACTGAACACTGAAGCTTTCTTT. Translation gives CASNKGQLNTEAFF.

This clone appeared once. The chain recombines TRBV5-5 with TRBJ2-7; tentatively, D is TRBD2 (6 bases). This CDR3 is built from 13 residues. Germline CDR1 and CDR2: SGHKS and YYEKEE (reference sequence). The germline V and J ends were trimmed by 0 bases and 6 bases, with 10 bases remaining between them. The CDR3 sequence is CASSLGGVGEQYF. The CDR3 nucleotides are TGTGCCAGCAGCTTGGGGGGGGTCGGCGAGCAGTACTTC.

This rearrangement joins TRBV6-6 to TRBJ2-3; 7 nucleotides match TRBD1. Germline V gives CDR1 MNHNY, CDR2 SVGAGI (reference sequence). This CDR3 region has 15 residues. V lost 5 bases to trimming and J lost 1 base; unmatched junction nucleotides: 6. The DNA for the CDR3 is TGTGCCAGCAGTAGAACAGGGGTGGGCACAGATACGCAGTATTTT. Encoded protein: CASSRTGVGTDTQYF.

This chain uses TRBV2 with TRBJ2-1; tentatively, D is TRBD2 (5 bases). Trimming pared 6 bases from V and 8 bases from J, leaving 11 bases between. CDR1 and CDR2 (germline): SNHLY, FYNNEI. This CDR3 has 12 residues. Written as DNA, the CDR3 is TGTGCCAGCAGCGGAACGGACTATGAGCAGTTCTTC. Residues: CASSGTDYEQFF. Based on the CDR3 plus reference TRBV2 and TRBJ2-1, the full variable domain is EPEVTQTPSHQVTQMGQEVILRCVPISNHLYFYWYRQILGQKVEFLVSFYNNEISEKSEIFDDQFSVERPDGSNFTLKIRSTKLEDSAMYFCASSGTDYEQFFGPGTRLTVL.

V usage is TRBV4-1 and J usage is TRBJ2-1; perhaps TRBD2 as D (6 bases). V was pared by 3 bases and J by 8 bases, with 14 bases between. The length of the CDR3 is 14 residues. CDR1 and CDR2 from the germline V gene are MGHRA and YSYEKL. The CDR3 sequence: CASSQTRDLYEQFF. The CDR3 nucleotides are TGCGCCAGCAGCCAGACCCGGGACTTGTATGAGCAGTTCTTC.

The gene calls are TRBV5-1 and TRBJ2-1; 8 nucleotides line up with TRBD2. The CDR3 consists of 14 residues. CDR1 and CDR2 (germline): SGHRS, YFSETQ. V lost 3 bases, J lost 6 bases, and 5 bases stayed unmatched. The CDR3 nucleotides read TGCGCCAGCAGCTCCGACGGGGGGGCCAATGAGCAGTTCTTC. Its protein is CASSSDGGANEQFF.

This chain joins TRBV29-1 and TRBJ1-2; TRBD1 matches 7 bases. CDR3 size: 15 residues. Germline loops: CDR1 SQVTM, CDR2 ANQGSEA. J lost 0 bases, V lost 7 bases, and 11 bases had no gene match. The CDR3: CSAGTAFGANYGYTF. CDR3 DNA: TGCAGCGCCGGGACAGCTTTTGGAGCTAACTATGGCTACACCTTC.

The rearrangement uses TRBV6-1 and TRBJ1-2; D is possibly TRBD1 (6 bases). The CDR3 is 13 amino acids. Between the trimmed V and J ends, which lost 7 bases and 5 bases, there was a span of 14 bases. The germline gives CDR1 MNHNS, CDR2 SASEGT. This chain's CDR3 is CASNDGQYYGYTF. For the CDR3, the DNA is TGTGCCAGCAACGACGGACAGTATTATGGCTACACCTTC.

This clone was observed once. The chain recombines TRBV2 with TRBJ2-7; D remains unclear. Trimming cost V 4 bases and J 5 bases, with 3 bases left between them. Germline values: CDR1 SNHLY, CDR2 FYNNEI. The CDR3 loop spans 10 amino acids. The CDR3 region has the DNA TGTGCCAGCAGTGCCAACGAGCAGTACTTC. This translates into CASSANEQYF.

This clone appeared a few times. The chain has TRBV2 and TRBJ1-6; 7 bases are shared with TRBD1. The CDR3 sequence is 13 residues long. Per the germline V gene, CDR1 is SNHLY and CDR2 is FYNNEI. With V trimmed by 8 bases and J by 7 bases, 5 bases remained unmatched. This CDR3 reads CASRDSPNSPLHF. The CDR3 coding sequence is TGTGCCAGCCGGGACAGCCCAAATTCACCCCTCCACTTT.

This rearrangement joins TRBV29-1 to TRBJ2-5; no clear D gene. The CDR3 runs 11 residues. Germline V gives CDR1 SQVTM, CDR2 ANQGSEA. V lost 2 bases and J lost 7, with 8 bases in between. DNA of the CDR3: TGCAGCGTTGAATCCGGTATGACCCAGTACTTC. It specifies CSVESGMTQYF.